This TCR beta chain was profiled in a study of T cells after posttransplantation cyclophosphamide. Findings and caveats of the study: Later blood repertoires were often dominated by clones from the donor CD8+ memory compartment. Blood and skin or GI T cell repertoires showed limited TRB overlap. TRB clonality was highly associated with recipient CMV seropositivity and reactivation.

The germline V gene has CDR1 SGHTA and CDR2 FQGNSA. The V and J ends lost 1 base and 2 bases respectively, with 12 bases between them. This CDR3 spans 16 amino acids. On this clone itself: Its antigen is as yet unknown.

Treatment was busulfan-fludarabine conditioning, a marrow graft, and cyclophosphamide on days +3 and +4. Using immunoSEQ multiplex PCR, the repertoire was profiled, and TCRdb retains in-frame clones only, with some absent. The sample lists 20,000 to 25,000 clones, 86% seen once, with 9.5% to 13% in the top ten. The gene calls are TRBV7-2 and TRBJ1-3; D gene ambiguous. The input for sequencing was PBMCs, taken after allogeneic stem cell transplant with posttransplant cyclophosphamide. This TCR derives from a female patient younger than 45 who received an allogeneic stem cell transplant from an unrelated donor, was CMV-positive, and had no GVHD. Certain T cells may be donor cells from the graft. CDR3 coding DNA: TGTGCCAGCAGCTTAGGGGTTGGGCTTACTGGAAACACCATATATTTT. It yields the protein CASSLGVGLTGNTIYF. Using reference TRBV7-2 and TRBJ1-3 for the parts outside the CDR3, the full variable domain is GAGVSQSPSNKVTEKGKDVELRCDPISGHTALYWYRQSLGQGLEFLIYFQGNSAPDKSGLPSDRFSAERTGGSVSTLTIQRTQQEDSAVYLCASSLGVGLTGNTIYFGEGSWLTVV.